This T cell receptor (beta chain) came from a study of blood T cell repertoires in COVID-19. The data were produced by immunoSEQ multiplex PCR, yet TCRdb's version contains in-frame clones alone and is incomplete. The sample carries over 30,000 clones, approximately 88% recorded once. CDR3 size: 15 residues. J lost 4 bases, V lost 6 bases, and 9 bases had no gene match. In germline, CDR1 is MNHEY, CDR2 SVGEGT. The chain links TRBV6-2 or TRBV6-3 to TRBJ2-1; 7 bases map to TRBD1. This clonotype was obtained from a human donor in a cohort sampled during active COVID-19. The sample taken for sequencing was peripheral blood. CDR3 nucleotides: TGTGCCAGCAGCCTACCCCCCAGGGGGTACAATGAGCAGTTCTTC. Amino acid sequence: CASSLPPRGYNEQFF.